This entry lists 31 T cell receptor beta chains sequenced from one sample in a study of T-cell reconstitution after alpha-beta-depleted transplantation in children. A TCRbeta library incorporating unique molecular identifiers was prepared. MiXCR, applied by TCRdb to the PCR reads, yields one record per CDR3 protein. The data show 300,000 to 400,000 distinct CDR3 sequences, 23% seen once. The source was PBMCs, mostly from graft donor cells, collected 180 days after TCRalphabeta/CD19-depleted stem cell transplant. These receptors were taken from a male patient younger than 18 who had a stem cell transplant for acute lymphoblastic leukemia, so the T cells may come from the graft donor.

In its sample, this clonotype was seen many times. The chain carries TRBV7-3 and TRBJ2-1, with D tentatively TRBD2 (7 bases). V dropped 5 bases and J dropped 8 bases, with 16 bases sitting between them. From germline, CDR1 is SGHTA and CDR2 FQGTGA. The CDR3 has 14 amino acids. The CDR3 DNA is TGTGCCAGCAGCGCCAACTTGGGGGGGCATGAGCAGTTCTTC. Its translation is CASSANLGGHEQFF. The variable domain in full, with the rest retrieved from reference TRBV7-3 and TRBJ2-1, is GAGVSQTPSNKVTEKGKYVELRCDPISGHTALYWYRQSLGQGPEFLIYFQGTGAADDSGLPNDRFFAVRPEGSVSTLKIQRTERGDSAVYLCASSANLGGHEQFFGPGTRLTVL.

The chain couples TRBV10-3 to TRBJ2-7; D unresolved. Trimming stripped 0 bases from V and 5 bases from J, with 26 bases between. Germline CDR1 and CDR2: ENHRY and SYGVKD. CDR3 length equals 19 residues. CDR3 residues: CAISESPPEKGRKSDEQYF. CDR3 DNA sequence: TGTGCCATCAGTGAGTCACCCCCTGAAAAGGGAAGGAAGAGCGACGAGCAGTACTTC.

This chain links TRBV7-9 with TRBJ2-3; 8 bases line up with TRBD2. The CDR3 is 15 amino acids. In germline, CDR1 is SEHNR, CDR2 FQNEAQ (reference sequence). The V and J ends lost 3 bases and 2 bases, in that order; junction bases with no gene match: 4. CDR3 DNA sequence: TGTGCCAGCAGCTTCAGGCGGGAGGTCACAGATACGCAGTATTTT. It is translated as CASSFRREVTDTQYF.

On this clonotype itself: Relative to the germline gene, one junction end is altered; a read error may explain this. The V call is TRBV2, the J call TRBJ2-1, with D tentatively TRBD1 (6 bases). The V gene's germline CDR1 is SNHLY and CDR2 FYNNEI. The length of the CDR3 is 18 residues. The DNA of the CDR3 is TGTGCCTGCAGTTTACAGGGCCTGACGGGACAATCCTACAATGAGCAGTTCTTC. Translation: CACSLQGLTGQSYNEQFF.

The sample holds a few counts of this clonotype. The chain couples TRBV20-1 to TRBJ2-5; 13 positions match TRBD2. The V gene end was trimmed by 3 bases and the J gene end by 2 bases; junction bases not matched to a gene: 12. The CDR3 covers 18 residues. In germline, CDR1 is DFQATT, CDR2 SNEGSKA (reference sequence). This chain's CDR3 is CSASPPGLAGFIQETQYF. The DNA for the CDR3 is TGCAGTGCTAGCCCCCCGGGACTAGCGGGATTCATTCAAGAGACCCAGTACTTC.

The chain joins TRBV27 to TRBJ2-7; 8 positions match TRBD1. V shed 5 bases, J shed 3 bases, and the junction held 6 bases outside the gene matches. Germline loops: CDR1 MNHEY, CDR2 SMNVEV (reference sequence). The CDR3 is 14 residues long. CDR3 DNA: TGTGCCAGCAGTCTTTGGACAGGGAGCTACGAGCAGTACTTC. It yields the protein CASSLWTGSYEQYF.

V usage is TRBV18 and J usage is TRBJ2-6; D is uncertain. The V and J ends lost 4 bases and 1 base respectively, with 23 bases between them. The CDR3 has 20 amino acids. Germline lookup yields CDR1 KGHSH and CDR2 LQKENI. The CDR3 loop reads CASSLAHVFDRSSGANVLTF. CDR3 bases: TGTGCCAGCTCACTGGCCCACGTATTCGATCGTTCGTCTGGGGCCAACGTCCTGACTTTC.

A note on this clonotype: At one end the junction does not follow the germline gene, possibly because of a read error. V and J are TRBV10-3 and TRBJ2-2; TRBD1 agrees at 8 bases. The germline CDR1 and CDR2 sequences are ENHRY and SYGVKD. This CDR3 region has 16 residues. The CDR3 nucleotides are TGTGCCATCAGTTTGGGCGACAGGGGTGGCACCGGGGAGCTGTCTTTT. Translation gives CAISLGDRGGTGELSF.

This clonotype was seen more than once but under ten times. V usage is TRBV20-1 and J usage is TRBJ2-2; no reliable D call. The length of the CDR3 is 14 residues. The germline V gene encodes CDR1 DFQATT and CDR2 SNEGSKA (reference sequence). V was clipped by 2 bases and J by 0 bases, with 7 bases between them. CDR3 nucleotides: TGCAGTGCTAGATGGCTGCCGAACACCGGGGAGCTGTTTTTT. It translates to CSARWLPNTGELFF.

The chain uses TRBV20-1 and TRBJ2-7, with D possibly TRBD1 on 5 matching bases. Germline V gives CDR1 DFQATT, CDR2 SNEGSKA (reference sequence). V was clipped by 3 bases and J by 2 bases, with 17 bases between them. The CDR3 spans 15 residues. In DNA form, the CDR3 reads TGCAGTGCTAGCTTTTTACAGGCATCGCCCTACGAGCAGTACTTC. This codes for CSASFLQASPYEQYF.

The CDR3 region has the DNA TGCGCCAGCAGCCCCAGGGTACGGGGGACCCAAGAGACCCAGTACTTC. This sequence encodes CASSPRVRGTQETQYF. The gene calls are TRBV4-1 and TRBJ2-5; D perhaps matches TRBD2 (6 bases). The CDR3 is made up of 16 amino acids. The germline V gene encodes CDR1 MGHRA and CDR2 YSYEKL. The germline V and J ends were trimmed by 4 bases and 1 base, with 16 bases remaining between them.

The CDR3 region is CSANGGIRATNEKLFF. The DNA for the CDR3 is TGCAGTGCTAATGGGGGGATCCGTGCAACTAATGAAAAACTGTTTTTT. V usage is TRBV20-1 and J usage is TRBJ1-4, with D perhaps matching TRBD1 (5 bases). Germline V gives CDR1 DFQATT, CDR2 SNEGSKA (reference sequence). The ends were cut back, 4 bases at V and 0 bases at J, with 15 bases in the middle. The CDR3 consists of 16 residues.

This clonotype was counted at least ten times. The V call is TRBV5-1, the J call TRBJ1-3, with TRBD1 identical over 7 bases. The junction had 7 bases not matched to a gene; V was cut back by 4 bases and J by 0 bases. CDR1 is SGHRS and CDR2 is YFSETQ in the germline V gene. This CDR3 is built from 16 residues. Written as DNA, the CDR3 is TGCGCCAGCAGCGTGGACAGGCCCGGCTCTGGAAACACCATATATTTT. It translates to CASSVDRPGSGNTIYF.

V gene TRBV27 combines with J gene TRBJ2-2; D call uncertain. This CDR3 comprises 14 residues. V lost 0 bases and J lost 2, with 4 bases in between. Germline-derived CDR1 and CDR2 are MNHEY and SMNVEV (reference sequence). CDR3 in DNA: TGTGCCAGCAGTTTATCTCTTAACACCGGGGAGCTGTTTTTT. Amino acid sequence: CASSLSLNTGELFF.

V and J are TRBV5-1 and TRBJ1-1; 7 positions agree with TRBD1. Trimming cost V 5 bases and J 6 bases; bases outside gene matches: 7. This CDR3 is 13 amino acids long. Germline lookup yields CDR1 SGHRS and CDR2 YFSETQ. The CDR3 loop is CASRRQGEAEAFF. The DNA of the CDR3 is TGCGCCAGCAGAAGGCAGGGGGAGGCTGAAGCTTTCTTT.

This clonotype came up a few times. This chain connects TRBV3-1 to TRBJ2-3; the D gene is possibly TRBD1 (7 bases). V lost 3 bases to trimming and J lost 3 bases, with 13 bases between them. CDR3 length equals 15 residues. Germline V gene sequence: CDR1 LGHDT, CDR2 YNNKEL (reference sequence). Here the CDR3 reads CASSHRQGGTDTQYF. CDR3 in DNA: TGTGCCAGCAGCCATCGACAGGGAGGAACAGATACGCAGTATTTT.

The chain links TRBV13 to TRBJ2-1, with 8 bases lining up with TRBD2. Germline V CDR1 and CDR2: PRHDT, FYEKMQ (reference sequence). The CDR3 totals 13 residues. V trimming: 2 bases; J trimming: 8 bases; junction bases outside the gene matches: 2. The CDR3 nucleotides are TGTGCCAGCAGCTTAAACGGGAGGGATGAGCAGTTCTTC. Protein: CASSLNGRDEQFF.

CDR3 in DNA: TGTGCCAGCAGCCCTGGCTACAGGGGCGGCTATGGCTACACCTTC. It specifies CASSPGYRGGYGYTF. This chain joins TRBV3-1 and TRBJ1-2, with 7 bases fitting TRBD1. The CDR3 consists of 15 residues. From germline, CDR1 is LGHDT and CDR2 YNNKEL (reference sequence). V lost 4 bases to trimming and J lost 4 bases; unmatched junction nucleotides: 9.

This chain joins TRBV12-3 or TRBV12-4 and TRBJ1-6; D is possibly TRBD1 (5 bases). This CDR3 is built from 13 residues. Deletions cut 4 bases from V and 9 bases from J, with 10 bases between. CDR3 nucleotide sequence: TGTGCCAGCAGTTGGACGAGGGGTTCACCCCTCCACTTT. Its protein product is CASSWTRGSPLHF.

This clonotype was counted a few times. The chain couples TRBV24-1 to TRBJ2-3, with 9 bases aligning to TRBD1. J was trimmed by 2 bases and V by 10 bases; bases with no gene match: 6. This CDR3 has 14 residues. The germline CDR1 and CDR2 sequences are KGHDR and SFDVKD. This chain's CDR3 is CATGTGISTDTQYF. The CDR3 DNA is TGTGCCACTGGGACAGGGATTTCCACAGATACGCAGTATTTT.

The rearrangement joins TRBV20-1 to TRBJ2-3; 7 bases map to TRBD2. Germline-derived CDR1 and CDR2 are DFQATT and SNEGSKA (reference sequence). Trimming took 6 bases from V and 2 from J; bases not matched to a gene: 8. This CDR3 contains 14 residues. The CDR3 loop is CSASAGASTDTQYF. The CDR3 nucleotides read TGCAGTGCCAGCGCGGGAGCGTCCACAGATACGCAGTATTTT.

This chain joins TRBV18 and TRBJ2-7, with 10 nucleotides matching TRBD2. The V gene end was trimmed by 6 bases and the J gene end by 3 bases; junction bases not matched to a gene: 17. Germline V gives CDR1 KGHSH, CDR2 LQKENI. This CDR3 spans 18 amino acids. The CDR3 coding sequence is TGTGCCAGCTCCCTATTGGAAGCTAGCGGGGGATCCTTCTACGAGCAGTACTTC. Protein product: CASSLLEASGGSFYEQYF.

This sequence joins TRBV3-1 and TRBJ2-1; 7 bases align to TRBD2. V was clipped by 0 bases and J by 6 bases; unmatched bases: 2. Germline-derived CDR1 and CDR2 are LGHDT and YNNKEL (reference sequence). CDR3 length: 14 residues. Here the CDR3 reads CASSQEGLTNEQFF. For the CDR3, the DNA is TGTGCCAGCAGCCAAGAGGGACTAACCAATGAGCAGTTCTTC.

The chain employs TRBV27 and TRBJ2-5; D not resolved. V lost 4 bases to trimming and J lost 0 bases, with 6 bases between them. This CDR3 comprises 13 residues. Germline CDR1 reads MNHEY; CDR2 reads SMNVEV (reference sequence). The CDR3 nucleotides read TGTGCCAGCAGTTCTATTTACCAAGAGACCCAGTACTTC. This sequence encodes CASSSIYQETQYF.

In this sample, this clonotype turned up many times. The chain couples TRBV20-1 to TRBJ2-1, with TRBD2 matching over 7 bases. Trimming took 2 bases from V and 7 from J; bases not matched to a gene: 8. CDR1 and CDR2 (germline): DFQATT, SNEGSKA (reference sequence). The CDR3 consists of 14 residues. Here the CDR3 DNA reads TGCAGTGCTAGACCGGCTAGCGGAGTTAATGAGCAGTTCTTC. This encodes CSARPASGVNEQFF.

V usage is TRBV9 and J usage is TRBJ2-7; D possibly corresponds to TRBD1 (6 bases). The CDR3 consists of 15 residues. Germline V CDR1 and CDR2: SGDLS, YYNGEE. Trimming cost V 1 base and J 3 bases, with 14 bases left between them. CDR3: CASSVSGDKLYEQYF. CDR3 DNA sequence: TGTGCCAGCAGCGTATCAGGGGATAAACTCTACGAGCAGTACTTC.

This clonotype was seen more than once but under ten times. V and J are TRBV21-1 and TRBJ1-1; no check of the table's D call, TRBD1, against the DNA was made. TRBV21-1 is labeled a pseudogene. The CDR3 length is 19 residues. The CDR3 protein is CASRRVLQFLRGLNTEAFF. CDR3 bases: TGTGCCAGCAGGCGGGTCCTACAATTTCTTAGGGGCTTGAACACTGAAGCTTTCTTT.

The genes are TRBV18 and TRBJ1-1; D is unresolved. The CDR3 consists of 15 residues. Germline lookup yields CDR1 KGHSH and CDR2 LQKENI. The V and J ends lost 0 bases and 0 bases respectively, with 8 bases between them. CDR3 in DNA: TGTGCCAGCTCACCACCGGGCGGGATGAACACTGAAGCTTTCTTT. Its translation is CASSPPGGMNTEAFF.

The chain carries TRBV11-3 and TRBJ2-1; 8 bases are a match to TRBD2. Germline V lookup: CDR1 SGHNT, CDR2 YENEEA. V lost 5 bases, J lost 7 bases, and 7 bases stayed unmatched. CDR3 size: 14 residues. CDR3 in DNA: TGTGCCAGCAGCCGTCCAGCGGGAGTTAATGAGCAGTTCTTC. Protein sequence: CASSRPAGVNEQFF.

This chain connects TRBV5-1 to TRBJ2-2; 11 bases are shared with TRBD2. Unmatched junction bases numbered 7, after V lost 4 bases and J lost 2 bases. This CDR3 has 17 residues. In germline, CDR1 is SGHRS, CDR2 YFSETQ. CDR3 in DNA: TGCGCCAGCAGCCCCCCGGGACTAGCGGTTAACACCGGGGAGCTGTTTTTT. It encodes CASSPPGLAVNTGELFF. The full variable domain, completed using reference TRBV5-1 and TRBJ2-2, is KAGVTQTPRYLIKTRGQQVTLSCSPISGHRSVSWYQQTPGQGLQFLFEYFSETQRNKGNFPGRFSGRQFSNSRSEMNVSTLELGDSALYLCASSPPGLAVNTGELFFGEGSRLTVL.

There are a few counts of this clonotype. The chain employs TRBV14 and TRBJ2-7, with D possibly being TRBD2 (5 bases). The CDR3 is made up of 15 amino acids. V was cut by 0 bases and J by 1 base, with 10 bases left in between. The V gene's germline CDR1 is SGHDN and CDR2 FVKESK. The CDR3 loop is CASSQEGRRSYEQYF. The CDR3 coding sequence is TGTGCCAGCAGCCAAGAAGGAAGGAGGTCCTACGAGCAGTACTTC.